Presented here are 19 T cell receptor beta chains from one specimen sequenced in a study of CD4 T cells in relation to SARS-CoV-2 and coronaviruses. Libraries were prepared by immunoSEQ multiplex PCR; TCRdb keeps only in-frame clonotypes and omits some of them. The sample includes about 68,000 clones, over 85% of them seen just once. The unexposed donors gave CD4+ T cells in 2011-2018, prior to COVID-19. The sequencing sample was made of naive CD4+ T cells from PBMCs. Subset of the sample: naive CD4+ T cells isolated by negative enrichment. The receptors shown here come from a human donor in good health.

The chain links TRBV29-1 to TRBJ1-3, with D uncertain. The V and J ends lost 8 bases and 4 bases respectively, with 6 bases between them. Germline assignment: CDR1 SQVTM and CDR2 ANQGSEA. CDR3 length: 10 amino acids. The CDR3 loop reads CSREGNTIYF. CDR3 bases: TGCAGCAGGGAGGGAAACACCATATATTTT.

V is TRBV30 and J is TRBJ1-6, with 7 positions matching TRBD1. The CDR3 length is 16 residues. The V gene's germline CDR1 is GTSNPN and CDR2 SVGIG (reference sequence). The V segment lost 1 base and the J segment 8 bases; nucleotides outside the gene matches: 11. CDR3: CAWSARQTGLDSPLHF. Here the CDR3 DNA reads TGTGCCTGGAGTGCAAGACAGACAGGGTTAGATTCACCCCTCCACTTT.

The chain recombines TRBV14 with TRBJ1-1; unclear D gene. V dropped 6 bases and J dropped 0 bases, with 8 bases sitting between them. Germline lookup yields CDR1 SGHDN and CDR2 FVKESK. This CDR3 has 13 residues. CDR3 nucleotide sequence: TGTGCCAGCAGTCGAGACCTGAACACTGAAGCTTTCTTT. This encodes CASSRDLNTEAFF.

This chain joins TRBV18 and TRBJ2-1; D might be TRBD1 (6 bases). Trimming pared 5 bases from V and 7 bases from J, leaving 18 bases between. The CDR3 contains 15 residues. Looked up from germline, CDR1 is KGHSH and CDR2 is LQKENI. CDR3 nucleotides: TGTGCCAGCTCATCCGGGACACTAACGGGGAATGAGCAGTTCTTC. Protein product: CASSSGTLTGNEQFF.

The J gene is TRBJ2-1, the V gene TRBV7-6; D possibly corresponds to TRBD1 (6 bases). The germline V gene has CDR1 SGHVS and CDR2 FNYEAQ. V lost 2 bases to trimming and J lost 4 bases, with 15 bases between them. CDR3 length: 16 residues. This CDR3 is CASSLRGSYGYNEQFF. The CDR3 DNA sequence: TGTGCCAGCAGCTTAAGGGGGAGTTATGGTTACAATGAGCAGTTCTTC.

The CDR3 sequence: CASSSASIYTDTQYF. The CDR3 DNA reads TGTGCCAGCAGCTCCGCCAGCATTTACACAGATACGCAGTATTTT. This chain joins TRBV11-3 and TRBJ2-3; D is uncertain. There are 15 residues in the CDR3. Germline-derived CDR1 and CDR2 are SGHNT and YENEEA. V lost 4 bases to trimming and J lost 2 bases, with 13 bases between them.

The chain carries TRBV27 and TRBJ2-1, with 8 positions matching TRBD1. J was trimmed by 5 bases and V by 4 bases; bases with no gene match: 10. CDR1 and CDR2 from the germline V gene are MNHEY and SMNVEV (reference sequence). The length of the CDR3 is 16 residues. Written as DNA, the CDR3 is TGTGCCAGCAGTTCCGCGCGGGACAGGCCGCACAATGAGCAGTTCTTC. It codes for CASSSARDRPHNEQFF.

The chain's CDR3 is CASSVLVGDTQYF. In DNA, the CDR3 is TGTGCCAGCAGCGTGCTAGTTGGAGATACGCAGTATTTT. V and J are TRBV9 and TRBJ2-3; D unresolved. The germline V gene encodes CDR1 SGDLS and CDR2 YYNGEE. The V gene lost 2 bases and the J gene lost 5 bases, with 9 bases spanning the gap. This CDR3 comprises 13 residues.

V gene TRBV2 combines with J gene TRBJ1-2, with a tentative D call TRBD1 (6 bases). This CDR3 is 14 amino acids long. Germline CDR1 and CDR2: SNHLY and FYNNEI. Trimming pared 4 bases from V and 1 base from J, leaving 10 bases between. DNA of the CDR3: TGTGCCAGCAGTGGGGGACACAGTAACTATGGCTACACCTTC. This sequence encodes CASSGGHSNYGYTF.

The V gene is TRBV7-2, the J gene TRBJ1-1; D not certain. Trimming removed 5 bases at V and 1 base at J, with 11 bases between. The CDR3 covers 14 residues. In germline, CDR1 is SGHTA, CDR2 FQGNSA. For the CDR3, the DNA is TGTGCCAGCAGCCCCAGTTGGGAGAACACTGAAGCTTTCTTT. Translation: CASSPSWENTEAFF.

V gene TRBV7-3 combines with J gene TRBJ2-1; 9 positions match TRBD1. Germline lookup yields CDR1 SGHTA and CDR2 FQGTGA. CDR3 length: 14 amino acids. V shed 4 bases and J 15 bases; nucleotides not matched to a gene: 13. In nucleotides, the CDR3 is TGTGCCAGCAGCTCCGGACGGACAGGGGCGGGTAGGTTCTTC. Translating gives CASSSGRTGAGRFF.

The chain recombines TRBV12-5 with TRBJ2-2, with D uncertain. Germline values: CDR1 LGHNT, CDR2 FRNRAP. Trimming removed 2 bases from V and 2 bases from J, with 9 bases in between. The CDR3 contains 15 residues. The CDR3 coding sequence is TGTGCTAGTGGTTTGATCATTAGAAACACCGGGGAGCTGTTTTTT. Protein sequence: CASGLIIRNTGELFF.

This chain uses TRBV6-1 with TRBJ1-2; 7 bases are a match to TRBD1. The CDR3 has 15 residues. CDR1 and CDR2 (germline): MNHNS, SASEGT. Trimming took 3 bases from V and 7 from J; bases not matched to a gene: 11. The CDR3 DNA is TGTGCCAGCAGTGATAAGACAGGGTTCGACGGTGGCTACACCTTC. This codes for CASSDKTGFDGGYTF.

The chain couples TRBV28 to TRBJ2-1; TRBD2 matches at 11 bases. Per germline, CDR1 MDHEN and CDR2 SYDVKM. CDR3 length: 16 amino acids. V lost 4 bases and J lost 8; bases outside the gene matches: 10. The CDR3: CASSSPTSGGMDEQFF. The CDR3 DNA is TGTGCCAGCAGTTCCCCTACTAGCGGGGGCATGGATGAGCAGTTCTTC.

V usage is TRBV2 and J usage is TRBJ1-4; D is possibly TRBD1 (5 bases). There are 15 residues in the CDR3. Per germline, CDR1 SNHLY and CDR2 FYNNEI. V lost 6 bases to trimming and J lost 2 bases, with 13 bases between them. The CDR3 sequence: CASSPGDATNEKLFF. The CDR3 region has the DNA TGTGCCAGCAGCCCCGGGGACGCGACTAATGAAAAACTGTTTTTT.

This chain connects TRBV2 to TRBJ1-2, with D tentatively TRBD1 (5 bases). Germline CDR1 reads SNHLY; CDR2 reads FYNNEI. The CDR3 is 13 amino acids. V shed 7 bases and J shed 5 bases, with 14 bases lying between them. Here the CDR3 reads CASISGRAYGYTF. DNA of the CDR3: TGTGCCAGCATTTCGGGACGGGCTTATGGCTACACCTTC.

The chain is built from TRBV10-3 and TRBJ1-1; D gene unclear. V lost 4 bases to trimming and J lost 11 bases, with 11 bases between them. The length of the CDR3 is 11 residues. Germline CDR1 is ENHRY and CDR2 is SYGVKD. The CDR3 protein is CAISAEGSAFF. CDR3 nucleotides: TGTGCCATCAGTGCAGAAGGGTCGGCTTTCTTT.

This clone occurred once. The chain carries TRBV7-2 and TRBJ1-6; D uncertain. Trimming removed 5 bases from V and 0 bases from J, with 8 bases in between. The CDR3 runs 15 residues. Germline V lookup: CDR1 SGHTA, CDR2 FQGNSA. The CDR3, as DNA: TGTGCCAGCAGCAGCAGGTTCTCCTATAATTCACCCCTCCACTTT. Amino acid sequence: CASSSRFSYNSPLHF.

The chain recombines TRBV2 with TRBJ2-5; no clear D gene. From germline, CDR1 is SNHLY and CDR2 FYNNEI. This CDR3 contains 15 residues. Trimming removed 7 bases at V and 0 bases at J, with 15 bases between. The CDR3 region is CASTLARNYQETQYF. CDR3 sequence (DNA): TGTGCCAGCACCCTCGCTCGGAACTACCAAGAGACCCAGTACTTC.